A single sample is the source of the 32 T cell receptor beta chains below, sequenced in a study of OX40 agonist ivuxolimab in advanced cancers. The data were produced by immunoSEQ multiplex PCR, yet TCRdb's version contains in-frame clones alone and is incomplete. The sample lists 50,000 to 65,000 clones, approximately 91% seen once, with around a quarter in the top ten. The sequences come from CD4+ or CD8+ T cells sorted from blood, collected in a trial of the OX40 agonist ivuxolimab. The receptor set was obtained from an adult with an advanced solid tumor such as melanoma, head and neck, liver or kidney cancer.

The gene calls are TRBV4-3 and TRBJ2-5; D not resolved. Germline V gene sequence: CDR1 LGHNA, CDR2 YSLEER. Deletions cut 2 bases from V and 4 bases from J, with 14 bases between. This CDR3 is 15 amino acids long. The CDR3 DNA sequence: TGCGCCAGCAGCCAATCCCTCGGGCTGGGAGAGACCCAGTACTTC. As protein: CASSQSLGLGETQYF.

The CDR3 protein is CAWGYGVGDTDTQYF. The DNA for the CDR3 is TGTGCCTGGGGATATGGTGTGGGAGATACAGATACGCAGTATTTT. The chain has TRBV30 and TRBJ2-3, with a tentative D call TRBD2 (5 bases). Germline CDR1 reads GTSNPN; CDR2 reads SVGIG (reference sequence). Trimming removed 5 bases from V and 3 bases from J, with 18 bases in between. The CDR3 consists of 15 residues.

The genes are TRBV27 and TRBJ2-1; possible D gene TRBD2, 6 bases. CDR1 and CDR2 from the germline V gene are MNHEY and SMNVEV (reference sequence). This CDR3 comprises 16 residues. Deletions cut 5 bases from V and 0 bases from J, with 14 bases between. The CDR3 loop is CASSPSASASYNEQFF. DNA of the CDR3: TGTGCCAGCAGTCCATCCGCTAGCGCCTCCTACAATGAGCAGTTCTTC.

This CDR3 reads CASSYVGESYNEQFF. CDR3 DNA sequence: TGTGCCAGCAGTTACGTGGGGGAGTCCTACAATGAGCAGTTCTTC. The chain combines TRBV6-5 with TRBJ2-1; D might be TRBD1 or TRBD2, each matching 5 bases. V lost 2 bases and J lost 1, with 9 bases in between. Germline CDR1 and CDR2: MNHEY and SVGAGI. This CDR3 spans 15 amino acids.

This clone was observed a single time. Other DNA sequences in the sample encode the same CDR3. This chain links TRBV30 with TRBJ1-2; unclear D gene. CDR3 length: 12 amino acids. CDR1 and CDR2 (germline): GTSNPN, SVGIG (reference sequence). Trimming removed 0 bases at V and 4 bases at J, with 6 bases between. CDR3: CAWSVAGYGYTF. DNA for the CDR3: TGTGCCTGGAGTGTAGCAGGCTATGGCTACACCTTC.

The V and J genes are TRBV7-9 and TRBJ2-7; D remains ambiguous. CDR1 and CDR2 (germline): SEHNR, FQNEAQ (reference sequence). This CDR3 has 13 residues. Between the trimmed V and J ends, which lost 3 bases and 2 bases, there was a span of 8 bases. The chain's CDR3 is CASSFDGTYEQYF. The DNA for the CDR3 is TGTGCCAGCAGCTTCGACGGCACCTACGAGCAGTACTTC.

This chain links TRBV9 with TRBJ2-7; 8 bases are a match to TRBD2. The CDR3 covers 15 residues. The ends lost 4 bases at V and 3 bases at J; junction bases unmatched: 9. CDR1 and CDR2 (germline): SGDLS, YYNGEE. The CDR3 bases are TGTGCCAGCAGCCCAAAGCGGGGGCGGAGCTACGAGCAGTACTTC. It codes for CASSPKRGRSYEQYF.

In DNA, the CDR3 is TGTGCCAGCAGCCTCCTCAGCGGGAGCTCCTACAATGAGCAGTTCTTC. Amino acids: CASSLLSGSSYNEQFF. The gene calls are TRBV7-3 and TRBJ2-1, with 8 positions matching TRBD2. J gave up 0 bases and V 5 bases, and 6 bases lay outside the gene matches. This CDR3 has 16 residues. Per germline, CDR1 SGHTA and CDR2 FQGTGA.

The genes are TRBV27 and TRBJ1-1, with D unresolved. The germline V gene has CDR1 MNHEY and CDR2 SMNVEV (reference sequence). The CDR3 contains 14 residues. Trimming took off 1 base at V and 1 base at J, with 7 bases between the two ends. CDR3: CASSLYPANTEAFF. CDR3 DNA: TGTGCCAGCAGTTTATACCCGGCGAACACTGAAGCTTTCTTT.

The chain recombines TRBV7-3 with TRBJ2-1; D is ambiguous. Germline CDR1 SGHTA, CDR2 FQGTGA. Trimming cost V 4 bases and J 4 bases, with 8 bases left between them. This CDR3 is 13 amino acids long. CDR3 in DNA: TGTGCCAGCAGCTACGACCATTACAATGAGCAGTTCTTC. It codes for CASSYDHYNEQFF.

V usage is TRBV9 and J usage is TRBJ2-1; tentative D call: TRBD2 (5 bases). V gave up 3 bases and J gave up 8 bases, with 12 bases separating them. The CDR3 spans 13 residues. Germline-derived CDR1 and CDR2 are SGDLS and YYNGEE. As DNA, the CDR3 is TGTGCCAGCAGCGAGGACTCCTTGGATGAGCAGTTCTTC. Translating it yields CASSEDSLDEQFF.

The chain employs TRBV4-1 and TRBJ2-7; possible D gene TRBD1, 6 bases. Trimming took off 0 bases at V and 0 bases at J, with 12 bases between the two ends. This CDR3 spans 16 amino acids. Germline assignment: CDR1 MGHRA and CDR2 YSYEKL. CDR3 in DNA: TGCGCCAGCAGCCAAGACCCAGGGGTAAGCTCCTACGAGCAGTACTTC. Protein: CASSQDPGVSSYEQYF.

J is TRBJ2-7 and V is TRBV7-3; TRBD1 matches at 8 bases. CDR1 SGHTA and CDR2 FQGTGA come from the germline V gene. The CDR3 runs to 13 residues. V lost 3 bases and J lost 4; bases outside the gene matches: 2. This CDR3 reads CASSFGQGYEQYF. CDR3 nucleotides: TGTGCCAGCAGCTTTGGACAGGGTTACGAGCAGTACTTC.

This sequence joins TRBV11-2 and TRBJ2-3, with 11 bases aligning to TRBD2. The CDR3 sequence is 17 residues long. Losses at the gene ends were 4 bases for V and 5 bases for J; bases not matched to a gene: 11. Germline V CDR1 and CDR2: SGHAT, FQNNGV. The CDR3 sequence is CASSSLPLAGGGDTQYF. The DNA for the CDR3 is TGTGCCAGCAGCTCTTTACCGCTAGCGGGAGGAGGAGATACGCAGTATTTT.

This sequence joins TRBV7-9 and TRBJ2-5; no firm D call. CDR3 length: 15 amino acids. Germline V gives CDR1 SEHNR, CDR2 FQNEAQ (reference sequence). Deletions cut 1 base from V and 0 bases from J, with 9 bases between. CDR3 region: CASSLGFADQETQYF. Written as DNA, the CDR3 is TGTGCCAGCAGCTTAGGGTTTGCCGACCAAGAGACCCAGTACTTC.

This chain joins TRBV19 and TRBJ1-5; no firm D call. The CDR3 covers 11 residues. The V end was cut by 4 bases, the J end by 6 bases, with 4 bases between. The germline V gene encodes CDR1 LNHDA and CDR2 SQIVND (reference sequence). The chain's CDR3 is CASSSGQPQHF. CDR3 in DNA: TGTGCCAGTAGTAGCGGTCAGCCCCAGCATTTT.

J is TRBJ1-2 and V is TRBV28; TRBD1 matches at 12 bases. Germline V gives CDR1 MDHEN, CDR2 SYDVKM. The CDR3 loop spans 15 amino acids. Trimming took 6 bases from V and 6 from J; bases not matched to a gene: 8. The chain's CDR3 is CASRRPGTGGDGYTF. CDR3 nucleotide sequence: TGTGCCAGCAGGCGCCCCGGGACAGGGGGCGATGGCTACACCTTC.

In DNA form, the CDR3 reads TGCGCCAGCAGCTTGGGCAGGGGTAGCAATGAGCAGTTCTTC. This translates into CASSLGRGSNEQFF. V is TRBV5-1 and J is TRBJ2-1, with D possibly matching TRBD1 (6 bases). The CDR3 covers 14 residues. V was pared by 0 bases and J by 6 bases, with 10 bases between. Looked up from germline, CDR1 is SGHRS and CDR2 is YFSETQ.

This rearrangement joins TRBV5-5 to TRBJ1-2; unclear D gene. Per the germline V gene, CDR1 is SGHKS and CDR2 is YYEKEE (reference sequence). The CDR3 totals 15 residues. With 7 bases removed from V and 4 bases from J, the gap between germline ends came to 20 bases. The CDR3 protein is CASASLSRKTYGYTF. CDR3 DNA sequence: TGTGCCAGCGCGTCGCTCTCGCGAAAGACCTATGGCTACACCTTC. Full variable domain (remainder filled in from reference TRBV5-5 and TRBJ1-2): DAGVTQSPTHLIKTRGQQVTLRCSPISGHKSVSWYQQVLGQGPQFIFQYYEKEERGRGNFPDRFSARQFPNYSSELNVNALLLGDSALYLCASASLSRKTYGYTFGSGTRLTVV.

The chain is built from TRBV19 and TRBJ2-5; TRBD1 or TRBD2 may be the D gene (5 bases each). Trimming cost V 4 bases and J 5 bases, with 14 bases left between them. CDR1 and CDR2 (germline): LNHDA, SQIVND (reference sequence). The CDR3 totals 14 residues. As DNA, the CDR3 is TGTGCCAGTAGTAACGCCCCCGAGGGGGAGACCCAGTACTTC. Translated: CASSNAPEGETQYF.

This chain joins TRBV27 and TRBJ2-3; tentative D call: TRBD2 (6 bases). The CDR3 is 15 amino acids. Germline-derived CDR1 and CDR2 are MNHEY and SMNVEV (reference sequence). Deletions cut 5 bases from V and 7 bases from J, with 19 bases between. As DNA, the CDR3 is TGTGCCAGCAGTGGGAGCGAGGAGGGCCCTCATACGCAGTATTTT. This translates into CASSGSEEGPHTQYF.

The chain joins TRBV30 to TRBJ2-1; 8 positions match TRBD1. V shed 1 base, J shed 4 bases, and the junction held 12 bases outside the gene matches. CDR3 length: 17 residues. Per the germline V gene, CDR1 is GTSNPN and CDR2 is SVGIG (reference sequence). Written as DNA, the CDR3 is TGTGCCTGGAGTGGAGTCCCACAGGGGGGATTTTACAATGAGCAGTTCTTC. It yields the protein CAWSGVPQGGFYNEQFF.

The V and J genes are TRBV2 and TRBJ2-1; D gene ambiguous. CDR3 length: 14 residues. The germline gives CDR1 SNHLY, CDR2 FYNNEI. V was cut by 11 bases and J by 0 bases, with 14 bases left in between. In DNA form, the CDR3 reads TGTGCCCGTCGAGGAGAAAGCTCCTACAATGAGCAGTTCTTC. Its protein is CARRGESSYNEQFF.

This clone was seen only a few times. The chain has TRBV4-1 and TRBJ1-1; 7 bases line up with TRBD1. J was trimmed by 10 bases and V by 1 base; bases with no gene match: 6. Per the germline V gene, CDR1 is MGHRA and CDR2 is YSYEKL. This CDR3 has 13 residues. CDR3 sequence reads: CASSQAQQGPAFF. The CDR3 DNA is TGCGCCAGCAGCCAAGCTCAACAGGGGCCAGCTTTCTTT.

The chain joins TRBV10-1 to TRBJ2-7; 9 bases fit TRBD1. CDR3 length: 15 amino acids. The germline V gene has CDR1 WNHNN and CDR2 SYGVQD (reference sequence). V dropped 2 bases and J dropped 3; count of bases not matched to a gene: 5. The chain's CDR3 is CASSETTGGNYEQYF. CDR3 in DNA: TGCGCCAGCAGTGAGACAACAGGGGGCAACTACGAGCAGTACTTC.

This clone is a singleton in its sample. The chain joins TRBV7-9 to TRBJ2-1; D ambiguous. Looked up from germline, CDR1 is SEHNR and CDR2 is FQNEAQ (reference sequence). Between the trimmed V and J ends, which lost 1 base and 7 bases, there was a span of 8 bases. The length of the CDR3 is 13 residues. The CDR3 sequence: CASSLGYGNEQFF. In DNA form, the CDR3 reads TGTGCCAGCAGCTTAGGGTACGGGAATGAGCAGTTCTTC. Together with reference TRBV7-9 and TRBJ2-1, the CDR3 gives the full variable domain: DTGVSQNPRHKITKRGQNVTFRCDPISEHNRLYWYRQTLGQGPEFLTYFQNEAQLEKSRLLSDRFSAERPKGSFSTLEIQRTEQGDSAMYLCASSLGYGNEQFFGPGTRLTVL.

The V call is TRBV9, the J call TRBJ2-1; D not certain. From germline, CDR1 is SGDLS and CDR2 YYNGEE. Trimming took off 0 bases at V and 8 bases at J, with 15 bases between the two ends. This CDR3 is 15 amino acids long. The CDR3: CASSVVGTPEYEQFF. The CDR3 region has the DNA TGTGCCAGCAGCGTAGTCGGCACCCCCGAATATGAGCAGTTCTTC.

The chain links TRBV6-5 to TRBJ1-1; 10 bases fit TRBD1. The CDR3 length is 14 residues. Germline V gives CDR1 MNHEY, CDR2 SVGAGI. J gave up 7 bases and V 1 base, and 3 bases lay outside the gene matches. The CDR3 is CASSYFGTGVEAFF. DNA for the CDR3: TGTGCCAGCAGTTACTTTGGGACAGGGGTTGAAGCTTTCTTT.

The chain uses TRBV2 and TRBJ1-2, with D uncertain. In germline, CDR1 is SNHLY, CDR2 FYNNEI. V lost 9 bases and J lost 1, with 15 bases in between. This CDR3 region has 14 residues. The CDR3 DNA is TGTGCCAGGAAGAGGACGGATGATAACTATGGCTACACCTTC. Translation: CARKRTDDNYGYTF.

The V call is TRBV9, the J call TRBJ1-4; unclear D gene. The germline CDR1 and CDR2 sequences are SGDLS and YYNGEE. There are 15 residues in the CDR3. V was trimmed by 2 bases and J by 4 bases, leaving 12 bases between them. The CDR3 DNA reads TGTGCCAGCAGCGTGGGGTGGGCCGATAATGAAAAACTGTTTTTT. This encodes CASSVGWADNEKLFF.

V and J are TRBV5-4 and TRBJ2-1; 8 positions match TRBD2. CDR3 length: 16 amino acids. V dropped 4 bases and J dropped 6; count of bases not matched to a gene: 12. Germline values: CDR1 SGHNT, CDR2 YYREEE (reference sequence). This CDR3 is CASSQDLPGGRNEQFF. The CDR3 DNA sequence: TGTGCCAGCAGCCAAGATTTACCGGGAGGGCGCAATGAGCAGTTCTTC.

The rearrangement joins TRBV7-9 to TRBJ2-5; D is unresolved. CDR1 SEHNR and CDR2 FQNEAQ come from the germline V gene (reference sequence). With 5 bases removed from V and 5 bases from J, the gap between germline ends came to 6 bases. CDR3 length: 11 residues. CDR3 sequence (DNA): TGTGCCAGCAGCCCCCTGGAGACCCAGTACTTC. Amino acids: CASSPLETQYF.